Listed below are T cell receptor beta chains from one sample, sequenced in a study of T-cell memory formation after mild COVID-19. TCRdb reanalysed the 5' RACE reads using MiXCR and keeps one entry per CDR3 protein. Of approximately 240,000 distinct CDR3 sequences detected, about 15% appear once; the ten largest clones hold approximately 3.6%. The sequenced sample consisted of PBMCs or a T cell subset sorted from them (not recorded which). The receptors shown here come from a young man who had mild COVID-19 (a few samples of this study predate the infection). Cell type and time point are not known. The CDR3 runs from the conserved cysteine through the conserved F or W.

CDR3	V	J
CSASPDLSGVFKQFF	TRBV20-1	TRBJ2-1
CASSLAVTGDGSPLHF	TRBV5-1	TRBJ1-6
CASSLALAGGQETQYF	TRBV7-2	TRBJ2-5
CSAGTLGETEAFF	TRBV29-1	TRBJ1-1
CASSPYVTGDTGELFF	TRBV18	TRBJ2-2
CASRPRRSEAFF	TRBV12-3/TRBV12-4	TRBJ1-1
CASSRVLSGTDTQYF	TRBV4-2	TRBJ2-3
CASRTGTSGAVDTQYF	TRBV7-9	TRBJ2-3
CASSSGLAGGPQETQYF	TRBV7-2	TRBJ2-5
CASSFTGPQNTGELFF	TRBV7-8	TRBJ2-2
CASSPVQDNYGYTF	TRBV18	TRBJ1-2
CAISRPGQGYGYTF	TRBV10-3	TRBJ1-2
CSALMYEQFF	TRBV29-1	TRBJ2-1
CASSGTGGNQPQHF	TRBV2	TRBJ1-5
CASSEFGAYEQYF	TRBV6-1	TRBJ2-7
CASSYTTGRGEKLFF	TRBV5-8	TRBJ1-4
CASSFGNQPQHF	TRBV12-3/TRBV12-4	TRBJ1-5
CASSLTRFSGGNSYNEQFF	TRBV7-9	TRBJ2-1
CASKQQGGPETQYF	TRBV6-6	TRBJ2-5
CASSTRQGGSYGYTF	TRBV12-3/TRBV12-4	TRBJ1-2
CATSRDGGIRGTGELFF	TRBV15	TRBJ2-2
CASTRGEGQYF	TRBV5-1	TRBJ2-5